Listed below are T cell receptor beta chains from one sample, sequenced in a study of shared clonotypes between healthy human individuals. This table comes from immunoSEQ multiplex PCR, and its TCRdb copy is limited to in-frame clones, with some not included. The sample carries around 1.1 million clones, around three quarters recorded once. Sequencing was carried out using memory CD4+ T cells from PBMCs. The receptors were gathered from a man aged 18 to 35 in good health. Some clones in this sample may be carry-over from other donors' samples. Each CDR3 is given with its conserved first and last residue. A D gene is named only where the DNA matches it firmly. Expanded clones are given a class, and other clones once, few, many or no size at all.

v_gene: TRBV5-1; len: 15; abundance: .; d_gene: .; j_gene: TRBJ1-4; CDR3aa: CALLGSELMCEKLFF; CDR3nt: TGCGCCTTACTTGGGTCGGAATTGATGTGTGAAAAACTGTTTTTT
v_gene: TRBV7-8; len: 18; abundance: .; d_gene: TRBD2; j_gene: TRBJ2-7; CDR3aa: CASSLIPGPTSGRYEQYF; CDR3nt: TGTGCCAGCAGCTTAATCCCTGGGCCGACTAGCGGGAGATACGAGCAGTACTTC
v_gene: TRBV6-1; len: 15; abundance: .; d_gene: .; j_gene: TRBJ1-2; CDR3aa: CASSEVGLGYYGYTF; CDR3nt: TGTGCCAGCAGTGAAGTTGGGCTGGGGTACTATGGCTACACCTTC
v_gene: TRBV27; len: 13; abundance: .; d_gene: .; j_gene: TRBJ2-5; CDR3aa: CASSSRGAETQYF; CDR3nt: TGTGCCAGCAGTTCACGGGGGGCAGAGACCCAGTACTTC
v_gene: TRBV5-1; len: 14; abundance: .; d_gene: .; j_gene: TRBJ1-1; CDR3aa: CASSPAGRGTEAFF; CDR3nt: TGCGCCAGCAGCCCGGCGGGTAGGGGCACTGAAGCTTTCTTT
v_gene: TRBV28; len: 15; abundance: .; d_gene: .; j_gene: TRBJ1-1; CDR3aa: CASSLGPGLNTEAFF; CDR3nt: TGTGCCAGCAGTTTAGGGCCAGGATTGAACACTGAAGCTTTCTTT
v_gene: TRBV29-1; len: 11; abundance: .; d_gene: .; j_gene: TRBJ1-1; CDR3aa: CSVEKNTEAFF; CDR3nt: TGCAGCGTTGAAAAAAACACTGAAGCTTTCTTT
v_gene: TRBV10-3; len: 13; abundance: .; d_gene: .; j_gene: TRBJ2-7; CDR3aa: CAISESPPAQRYF; CDR3nt: TGTGCCATCAGTGAGTCGCCCCCGGCCCAACGGTACTTC
v_gene: TRBV5-1; len: 12; abundance: .; d_gene: TRBD1; j_gene: TRBJ2-1; CDR3aa: CASSQQGDEQFF; CDR3nt: TGCGCCAGCAGCCAACAGGGGGATGAGCAGTTCTTC
v_gene: TRBV9; len: 23; abundance: .; d_gene: TRBD2; j_gene: TRBJ2-7; CDR3aa: CASSVGIGAVPGLAGVVSYEQYF; CDR3nt: TGTGCCAGCAGCGTAGGGATTGGGGCCGTACCGGGACTAGCGGGAGTTGTTTCCTACGAGCAGTACTTC
v_gene: TRBV5-4; len: 14; abundance: .; d_gene: TRBD1; j_gene: TRBJ1-2; CDR3aa: CASNTGTGGYGYTF; CDR3nt: TGTGCCAGCAACACCGGGACAGGGGGGTATGGCTACACCTTC
v_gene: TRBV6-5; len: 14; abundance: .; d_gene: TRBD1; j_gene: TRBJ2-7; CDR3aa: CASSSGQGSYEQYF; CDR3nt: TGTGCCAGCAGTTCCGGACAGGGCTCCTACGAGCAGTACTTC
v_gene: TRBV5-1; len: 14; abundance: .; d_gene: TRBD1; j_gene: TRBJ2-5; CDR3aa: CASSWTGGVQTQYF; CDR3nt: TGCGCCAGCAGCTGGACAGGGGGGGTGCAGACCCAGTACTTC
v_gene: TRBV28; len: 12; abundance: .; d_gene: .; j_gene: TRBJ1-2; CDR3aa: CASSFLSYGYTF; CDR3nt: TGTGCCAGCAGCTTTCTCTCCTATGGCTACACCTTC
v_gene: TRBV28; len: 20; abundance: few; d_gene: TRBD2; j_gene: TRBJ2-7; CDR3aa: CASSLFNLGLAGREEYEQYF; CDR3nt: TGTGCCAGCAGTTTATTTAATTTGGGGCTAGCGGGAAGGGAGGAGTACGAGCAGTACTTC
v_gene: TRBV28; len: 15; abundance: few; d_gene: .; j_gene: TRBJ1-2; CDR3aa: CASSEAGLTNYGYTF; CDR3nt: TGTGCCAGCAGTGAAGCGGGACTTACTAACTATGGCTACACCTTC
v_gene: TRBV29-1; len: 17; abundance: once; d_gene: .; j_gene: TRBJ1-1; CDR3aa: CSVDPFRGPERSTEAFF; CDR3nt: TGCAGCGTTGATCCATTTCGGGGGCCTGAACGAAGCACTGAAGCTTTCTTT
v_gene: TRBV6-1; len: 14; abundance: .; d_gene: .; j_gene: TRBJ1-3; CDR3aa: CASSRQRSGNTIYF; CDR3nt: TGTGCCAGCAGTCGACAGCGCTCTGGAAACACCATATATTTT
v_gene: TRBV30; len: 15; abundance: .; d_gene: .; j_gene: TRBJ1-1; CDR3aa: CAWRTLGSANTEAFF; CDR3nt: TGTGCCTGGAGGACTCTCGGGTCCGCGAACACTGAAGCTTTCTTT
v_gene: TRBV18; len: 15; abundance: few; d_gene: TRBD1; j_gene: TRBJ2-7; CDR3aa: CASSPQGARAYEQYF; CDR3nt: TGTGCCAGCTCACCACAGGGGGCCCGTGCCTACGAGCAGTACTTC
v_gene: TRBV5-1; len: 14; abundance: few; d_gene: TRBD1; j_gene: TRBJ2-7; CDR3aa: CASSHTQTGVGQYF; CDR3nt: TGCGCCAGCAGCCATACCCAGACAGGGGTCGGGCAGTACTTC
v_gene: TRBV11-2; len: 16; abundance: many; d_gene: .; j_gene: TRBJ2-2; CDR3aa: CASSPLGGRNTGELFF; CDR3nt: TGTGCCAGCAGCCCCCTTGGAGGAAGGAACACCGGGGAGCTGTTTTTT
v_gene: TRBV28; len: 13; abundance: .; d_gene: .; j_gene: TRBJ1-2; CDR3aa: CAAWGRINYGYTF; CDR3nt: TGTGCCGCGTGGGGCAGAATTAACTATGGCTACACCTTC
v_gene: TRBV5-4; len: 15; abundance: .; d_gene: TRBD2; j_gene: TRBJ2-7; CDR3aa: CASSGTSGPSYEQYF; CDR3nt: TGTGCCAGCTCCGGGACTAGCGGCCCCTCCTACGAGCAGTACTTC
v_gene: TRBV29-1; len: 12; abundance: .; d_gene: .; j_gene: TRBJ1-4; CDR3aa: CSVAWSNEKLFF; CDR3nt: TGCAGCGTTGCATGGAGTAATGAAAAACTGTTTTTT
v_gene: TRBV9; len: 15; abundance: .; d_gene: .; j_gene: TRBJ1-2; CDR3aa: CASSPQVGGYYGYTF; CDR3nt: TGTGCCAGCAGCCCACAGGTGGGCGGCTACTATGGCTACACCTTC
v_gene: TRBV7-8; len: 17; abundance: .; d_gene: TRBD2; j_gene: TRBJ2-1; CDR3aa: CASSLGGGSGGHNEQFF; CDR3nt: TGTGCCAGCAGCTTAGGTGGAGGTAGCGGGGGTCACAATGAGCAGTTCTTC
v_gene: TRBV19; len: 18; abundance: .; d_gene: TRBD1; j_gene: TRBJ1-1; CDR3aa: CASSIPGQGVGMNTEAFF; CDR3nt: TGTGCCAGTAGTATACCGGGACAGGGCGTAGGAATGAACACTGAAGCTTTCTTT
v_gene: TRBV2; len: 12; abundance: many; d_gene: TRBD1; j_gene: TRBJ1-1; CDR3aa: CARRQGNTEAFF; CDR3nt: TGTGCCAGAAGACAGGGAAACACTGAAGCTTTCTTT
v_gene: TRBV18; len: 13; abundance: .; d_gene: .; j_gene: TRBJ1-5; CDR3aa: CASSPPGREPQHF; CDR3nt: TGTGCCAGCTCACCCCCCGGAAGGGAGCCCCAGCATTTT
v_gene: TRBV29-1; len: 14; abundance: few; d_gene: TRBD2; j_gene: TRBJ2-7; CDR3aa: CSVLLADTAYEQYF; CDR3nt: TGCAGCGTCCTACTAGCGGATACAGCCTACGAGCAGTACTTC
v_gene: TRBV7-9; len: 14; abundance: few; d_gene: TRBD1; j_gene: TRBJ1-5; CDR3aa: CASSLGGGGQPQHF; CDR3nt: TGTGCCAGCAGCTTAGGAGGGGGCGGTCAGCCCCAGCATTTT
v_gene: TRBV9; len: 16; abundance: .; d_gene: .; j_gene: TRBJ1-1; CDR3aa: CASSVAGSFMNTEAFF; CDR3nt: TGTGCCAGCAGCGTAGCCGGGTCCTTCATGAACACTGAAGCTTTCTTT
v_gene: TRBV5-1; len: 16; abundance: .; d_gene: .; j_gene: TRBJ2-6; CDR3aa: CASSLVPTSGANVLTF; CDR3nt: TGCGCCAGCAGCTTGGTACCTACCTCTGGGGCCAACGTCCTGACTTTC
v_gene: TRBV5-4; len: 19; abundance: .; d_gene: .; j_gene: TRBJ2-2; CDR3aa: CASSLSTPQGRRITGELFF; CDR3nt: TGTGCCAGCAGCTTATCGACCCCTCAGGGGCGCCGTATCACCGGGGAGCTGTTTTTT
v_gene: TRBV28; len: 14; abundance: .; d_gene: TRBD2; j_gene: TRBJ2-7; CDR3aa: CASSSTQTGGEQYF; CDR3nt: TGTGCCAGCAGTTCCACCCAAACGGGGGGCGAGCAGTACTTC
v_gene: TRBV27; len: 17; abundance: .; d_gene: .; j_gene: TRBJ1-6; CDR3aa: CASSPRTRGSYNSPLHF; CDR3nt: TGTGCCAGCAGTCCAAGGACACGAGGCTCCTATAATTCACCCCTCCACTTT
v_gene: TRBV11-2; len: 11; abundance: .; d_gene: .; j_gene: TRBJ1-1; CDR3aa: CASSPRAEAFF; CDR3nt: TGTGCCAGCAGCCCAAGGGCTGAAGCTTTCTTT
v_gene: TRBV7-8; len: 16; abundance: once; d_gene: TRBD2; j_gene: TRBJ2-7; CDR3aa: CASSLQLAAYPYEQYF; CDR3nt: TGTGCCAGCAGCTTACAACTAGCGGCGTATCCCTACGAGCAGTACTTC
v_gene: TRBV4-1; len: 16; abundance: .; d_gene: .; j_gene: TRBJ2-3; CDR3aa: CASSQDRGGGTDTQYF; CDR3nt: TGCGCCAGCAGCCAAGATCGGGGCGGTGGAACAGATACGCAGTATTTT
v_gene: TRBV7-9; len: 15; abundance: .; d_gene: .; j_gene: TRBJ2-5; CDR3aa: CASSLGVAGQETQYF; CDR3nt: TGTGCCAGCAGCTTAGGGGTGGCAGGGCAAGAGACCCAGTACTTC
v_gene: TRBV11-2; len: 17; abundance: few; d_gene: TRBD2; j_gene: TRBJ2-2; CDR3aa: CASSFILAGGIVGELFF; CDR3nt: TGTGCCAGCAGCTTTATACTAGCGGGAGGAATCGTCGGGGAGCTGTTTTTT
v_gene: TRBV2; len: 15; abundance: few; d_gene: .; j_gene: TRBJ1-1; CDR3aa: CASSESIRGNTEAFF; CDR3nt: TGTGCCAGCAGTGAAAGCATTCGGGGGAACACTGAAGCTTTCTTT
v_gene: TRBV10-3; len: 17; abundance: .; d_gene: TRBD2; j_gene: TRBJ2-3; CDR3aa: CAISEKRAGEGTDTQYF; CDR3nt: TGTGCCATCAGTGAAAAGAGGGCGGGAGAGGGGACAGATACGCAGTATTTT